A selection of T cell receptor beta chains follows, all from one sample in a study of somatic mutations in cytotoxic T cells in rheumatoid arthritis. Generated by immunoSEQ multiplex PCR, the TCRdb table keeps only in-frame clones and is missing some. Altogether 5,000 to 6,000 clones are present, approximately 78% being singletons, with the ten largest covering more than 25%. The sample comprised CD8+ T cells sorted from blood. These receptors originate from an adult with rheumatoid arthritis. Both conserved end residues are part of each CDR3. Fields, in order: V gene, J gene, D gene, clone size, CDR3 protein, CDR3 DNA. D genes are given only for firm matches. Size values are once, few and many counts, or a class for expanded clones, and some rows have none.

v_gene: TRBV4-1
j_gene: TRBJ1-2
d_gene: -
abundance: few
CDR3aa: CASSQEGTSYGYTF
CDR3nt: TGCGCCAGCAGCCAAGAAGGCACCTCCTATGGCTACACCTTC

v_gene: TRBV30
j_gene: TRBJ2-7
d_gene: -
abundance: -
CDR3aa: CAWTLTDPAYEQYF
CDR3nt: TGTGCCTGGACCCTGACGGACCCAGCCTACGAGCAGTACTTC

v_gene: TRBV2
j_gene: TRBJ2-5
d_gene: -
abundance: -
CDR3aa: CASSWTFRETQYF
CDR3nt: TGTGCCAGCAGTTGGACCTTCAGGGAGACCCAGTACTTC

v_gene: TRBV19
j_gene: TRBJ1-3
d_gene: -
abundance: once
CDR3aa: CASRAFIDTGRGFAGNTIYF
CDR3nt: TGTGCCAGTAGGGCCTTTATTGATACGGGACGCGGGTTCGCTGGAAACACCATATATTTT

v_gene: TRBV29-1
j_gene: TRBJ1-2
d_gene: -
abundance: -
CDR3aa: CSAGRRGDGYTF
CDR3nt: TGCAGCGCAGGGCGCCGGGGGGATGGCTACACCTTC

v_gene: TRBV7-2
j_gene: TRBJ2-7
d_gene: TRBD1
abundance: once
CDR3aa: CASSLMGQGPYEQYF
CDR3nt: TGTGCCAGCAGCTTAATGGGACAGGGCCCCTACGAGCAGTACTTC

v_gene: TRBV7-8
j_gene: TRBJ2-5
d_gene: -
abundance: -
CDR3aa: CASTAGGRETQYF
CDR3nt: TGTGCCAGCACCGCTGGGGGACGGGAGACCCAGTACTTC

v_gene: TRBV28
j_gene: TRBJ2-2
d_gene: TRBD1
abundance: -
CDR3aa: CASSLTAGGLRELFF
CDR3nt: TGTGCCAGCAGTTTGACGGCAGGGGGCCTAAGGGAGCTGTTTTTT

v_gene: TRBV15
j_gene: TRBJ1-2
d_gene: TRBD1
abundance: -
CDR3aa: CATSRRQGPFYGYTF
CDR3nt: TGTGCCACCAGCAGGCGACAGGGGCCTTTCTATGGCTACACCTTC

v_gene: TRBV25-1
j_gene: TRBJ1-4
d_gene: -
abundance: -
CDR3aa: CASSEWFDDSNEKLFF
CDR3nt: TGTGCCAGCAGTGAATGGTTCGACGACTCTAATGAAAAACTGTTTTTT

v_gene: TRBV19
j_gene: TRBJ2-7
d_gene: TRBD2
abundance: once
CDR3aa: CASSAGGTEPYEQYF
CDR3nt: TGTGCCAGTAGCGCGGGGGGGACAGAACCCTACGAGCAGTACTTC

v_gene: TRBV18
j_gene: TRBJ2-1
d_gene: -
abundance: -
CDR3aa: CASSPGWQGSYNEQFF
CDR3nt: TGTGCCAGCTCACCGGGCTGGCAGGGCTCCTACAATGAGCAGTTCTTC

v_gene: TRBV27
j_gene: TRBJ2-4
d_gene: TRBD2
abundance: -
CDR3aa: CAPERSLMRRASGGAAKNIQYF
CDR3nt: TGTGCTCCTGAACGAAGTCTTATGCGGAGGGCTAGCGGGGGGGCGGCCAAAAACATTCAGTACTTC

v_gene: TRBV5-1
j_gene: TRBJ1-4
d_gene: -
abundance: -
CDR3aa: CASSNGLATNEKLFF
CDR3nt: TGCGCCAGCAGCAACGGACTGGCAACTAATGAAAAACTGTTTTTT

v_gene: TRBV7-9
j_gene: TRBJ1-2
d_gene: TRBD1
abundance: -
CDR3aa: CASSRQGGTYDGYTF
CDR3nt: TGTGCCAGCAGTCGGCAGGGGGGGACCTACGATGGCTACACCTTC

v_gene: TRBV29-1
j_gene: TRBJ1-2
d_gene: TRBD1
abundance: -
CDR3aa: CSVDRGVVRGYTF
CDR3nt: TGCAGCGTCGACAGGGGGGTTGTGCGTGGCTACACCTTC

v_gene: TRBV7-6
j_gene: TRBJ2-3
d_gene: -
abundance: -
CDR3aa: CASSLEGPTDTQYF
CDR3nt: TGTGCCAGCAGCTTGGAGGGGCCCACAGATACGCAGTATTTT

v_gene: TRBV5-5
j_gene: TRBJ2-2
d_gene: TRBD2
abundance: -
CDR3aa: CASSLRTSGGARDTGELFF
CDR3nt: TGTGCCAGCAGCTTACGGACTAGCGGGGGGGCCCGGGACACCGGGGAGCTGTTTTTT

v_gene: TRBV2
j_gene: TRBJ1-1
d_gene: -
abundance: few
CDR3aa: CASSEVDDPGIGTEAFF
CDR3nt: TGTGCCAGCAGTGAAGTTGACGACCCCGGGATAGGGACTGAAGCTTTCTTT

v_gene: TRBV11-2
j_gene: TRBJ2-2
d_gene: -
abundance: -
CDR3aa: CASSSDIGELFF
CDR3nt: TGTGCCAGCAGCTCCGACATCGGGGAGCTGTTTTTT

v_gene: TRBV5-1
j_gene: TRBJ2-1
d_gene: TRBD1
abundance: -
CDR3aa: CASSWGTGYNEQFF
CDR3nt: TGCGCCAGCAGCTGGGGGACAGGTTACAATGAGCAGTTCTTC

v_gene: TRBV19
j_gene: TRBJ2-7
d_gene: -
abundance: -
CDR3aa: CASSIGAGGYEQYF
CDR3nt: TGTGCCAGTAGTATAGGGGCGGGCGGCTACGAGCAGTACTTC

v_gene: TRBV9
j_gene: TRBJ2-7
d_gene: -
abundance: -
CDR3aa: CASSVRGNEQYF
CDR3nt: TGTGCCAGCAGCGTAAGAGGGAACGAGCAGTACTTC

v_gene: TRBV14
j_gene: TRBJ2-1
d_gene: -
abundance: -
CDR3aa: CASSQGTGTASYNEQFF
CDR3nt: TGTGCCAGCAGCCAAGGTACAGGGACCGCGTCCTACAATGAGCAGTTCTTC

v_gene: TRBV7-8
j_gene: TRBJ1-5
d_gene: TRBD1
abundance: -
CDR3aa: CASSERQGRNQPQHF
CDR3nt: TGTGCCAGCAGCGAGCGACAGGGTCGCAATCAGCCCCAGCATTTT

v_gene: TRBV4-3
j_gene: TRBJ2-1
d_gene: TRBD2
abundance: -
CDR3aa: CASSHEIGPGTSGHNEQFF
CDR3nt: TGCGCCAGCAGCCATGAAATTGGGCCGGGGACTAGCGGACACAATGAGCAGTTCTTC

v_gene: TRBV10-3
j_gene: TRBJ1-3
d_gene: -
abundance: -
CDR3aa: CAISEPAEMLNTIYF
CDR3nt: TGTGCCATCAGTGAGCCGGCAGAAATGTTAAACACCATATATTTT

v_gene: TRBV14
j_gene: TRBJ1-1
d_gene: -
abundance: once
CDR3aa: CASSPRLHTEAFF
CDR3nt: TGTGCCAGCAGCCCACGGTTGCACACTGAAGCTTTCTTT

v_gene: TRBV7-6
j_gene: TRBJ2-1
d_gene: -
abundance: -
CDR3aa: CASAFAPYNEQFF
CDR3nt: TGTGCCAGCGCCTTCGCCCCCTACAATGAGCAGTTCTTC

v_gene: TRBV29-1
j_gene: TRBJ2-7
d_gene: TRBD1
abundance: -
CDR3aa: CSVLGDREKPDEQYF
CDR3nt: TGCAGCGTCCTGGGGGACAGGGAGAAACCGGACGAGCAGTACTTC

v_gene: TRBV27
j_gene: TRBJ1-5
d_gene: -
abundance: -
CDR3aa: CASSLGHYSNQPQHF
CDR3nt: TGTGCCAGCAGTTTAGGACACTATAGCAATCAGCCCCAGCATTTT

v_gene: TRBV27
j_gene: TRBJ1-2
d_gene: TRBD1
abundance: -
CDR3aa: CASSPGQGVRGYTF
CDR3nt: TGTGCCAGCAGTCCGGGACAGGGGGTCCGCGGCTACACCTTC

v_gene: TRBV6-1
j_gene: TRBJ2-7
d_gene: TRBD1
abundance: -
CDR3aa: CASSRDREYEQYF
CDR3nt: TGTGCCAGCAGCCGGGACAGAGAATACGAGCAGTACTTC

v_gene: TRBV19
j_gene: TRBJ2-5
d_gene: TRBD2
abundance: -
CDR3aa: CASRASGEETQYF
CDR3nt: TGTGCCAGTAGAGCTAGCGGGGAAGAGACCCAGTACTTC

v_gene: TRBV28
j_gene: TRBJ2-7
d_gene: -
abundance: -
CDR3aa: CASSLRQSILSYEQYF
CDR3nt: TGTGCCAGCAGTTTACGCCAGTCCATCCTCTCCTACGAGCAGTACTTC

v_gene: TRBV6-5
j_gene: TRBJ1-1
d_gene: TRBD1
abundance: -
CDR3aa: CASSYEGASTEAFF
CDR3nt: TGTGCCAGCAGTTACGAGGGGGCAAGCACTGAAGCTTTCTTT

v_gene: TRBV7-2
j_gene: TRBJ1-6
d_gene: TRBD1
abundance: -
CDR3aa: CASSPYEQGASEFSPLHF
CDR3nt: TGTGCCAGCAGCCCATATGAGCAGGGGGCGTCCGAATTTTCACCCCTCCACTTT

v_gene: TRBV14
j_gene: TRBJ2-1
d_gene: -
abundance: -
CDR3aa: CASSQVGKGEQFF
CDR3nt: TGTGCCAGCAGCCAAGTGGGTAAGGGTGAGCAGTTCTTC

v_gene: TRBV4-1
j_gene: TRBJ1-4
d_gene: -
abundance: -
CDR3aa: CASSRAQINEKLFF
CDR3nt: TGCGCCAGCAGCCGTGCACAGATTAATGAAAAACTGTTTTTT

v_gene: TRBV18
j_gene: TRBJ2-5
d_gene: TRBD2
abundance: -
CDR3aa: CASSPRAGGETQYF
CDR3nt: TGTGCCAGCTCACCACGGGCGGGGGGCGAGACCCAGTACTTC

v_gene: TRBV4-1
j_gene: TRBJ1-6
d_gene: -
abundance: -
CDR3aa: CASSQAGGDYNSPLHF
CDR3nt: TGCGCCAGCAGCCAAGCGGGGGGGGATTATAATTCACCCCTCCACTTT

v_gene: TRBV22-1
j_gene: TRBJ1-2
d_gene: -
abundance: -
CDR3aa: CPGSNSGKRKTYGYTF
CDR3nt: TGTCCTGGGAGCAACTCAGGAAAGCGAAAGACCTATGGCTACACCTTC

v_gene: TRBV4-3
j_gene: TRBJ1-1
d_gene: -
abundance: -
CDR3aa: CASSQVPGSSTEAFF
CDR3nt: TGCGCCAGCAGCCAAGTTCCCGGGAGCAGCACTGAAGCTTTCTTT

v_gene: TRBV4-2
j_gene: TRBJ2-1
d_gene: -
abundance: -
CDR3aa: CASSPGGVNEQFF
CDR3nt: TGTGCCAGCAGCCCTGGGGGAGTCAATGAGCAGTTCTTC

v_gene: TRBV5-1
j_gene: TRBJ2-3
d_gene: TRBD1
abundance: once
CDR3aa: CASSLSQGATDTQYF
CDR3nt: TGCGCCAGCAGCCTGTCACAGGGGGCGACAGATACGCAGTATTTT

v_gene: TRBV11-2
j_gene: TRBJ2-6
d_gene: -
abundance: -
CDR3aa: CASSFFSGANVLTF
CDR3nt: TGTGCCAGCAGCTTCTTCTCTGGGGCCAACGTCCTGACTTTC